This is a list of T cell receptor beta chains from one sample in a study of shared clonotypes between healthy human individuals. The data were produced by immunoSEQ multiplex PCR, yet TCRdb's version contains in-frame clones alone and is incomplete. The profile shows around 2.1 million clones, just over 90% of them singletons. The specimen was naive CD8+ T cells from PBMCs. The receptor set was obtained from a young man in good health. Some clones in this sample may be carry-over from other donors' samples. The CDR3 runs from the conserved cysteine through the conserved F or W. Fields, in order: V gene, D gene, J gene, clone size, CDR3 protein, CDR3 DNA. D genes are given only for firm matches. Clone size, where shown, is once, few, many, or a class for clones that have expanded.

v_call: TRBV7-9; d_call: TRBD1; j_call: TRBJ2-3; clone_size: few; cdr3_aa: CASSPRQGKTDTQYF; cdr3_nt: TGTGCCAGCAGCCCCAGACAGGGGAAGACAGATACGCAGTATTTT
v_call: TRBV7-9; d_call: .; j_call: TRBJ2-1; clone_size: .; cdr3_aa: CASSLDAAYQLPYNEQFF; cdr3_nt: TGTGCCAGCAGCTTAGATGCGGCTTACCAGTTACCCTACAATGAGCAGTTCTTC
v_call: TRBV5-5; d_call: .; j_call: TRBJ1-1; clone_size: .; cdr3_aa: CASSLWSGDTEAFF; cdr3_nt: TGTGCCAGCAGCTTGTGGTCTGGAGACACTGAAGCTTTCTTT
v_call: TRBV15; d_call: TRBD2; j_call: TRBJ2-7; clone_size: .; cdr3_aa: CATSKGLAEIYEQYF; cdr3_nt: TGTGCCACCAGCAAGGGACTAGCGGAGATATACGAGCAGTACTTC
v_call: TRBV7-3; d_call: .; j_call: TRBJ2-7; clone_size: once; cdr3_aa: CASSPRPGSLYEQYF; cdr3_nt: TGTGCCAGCAGCCCCAGGCCGGGGTCCCTCTACGAGCAGTACTTC
v_call: TRBV30; d_call: .; j_call: TRBJ1-1; clone_size: .; cdr3_aa: CAWSVVNTEAFF; cdr3_nt: TGTGCCTGGAGTGTGGTGAACACTGAAGCTTTCTTT
v_call: TRBV5-1; d_call: .; j_call: TRBJ1-5; clone_size: .; cdr3_aa: CASSADPYSNQPQHF; cdr3_nt: TGCGCCAGCAGCGCAGACCCGTATAGCAATCAGCCCCAGCATTTT
v_call: TRBV7-6; d_call: TRBD2; j_call: TRBJ2-1; clone_size: .; cdr3_aa: CASSDGGIEMSSYNEQFF; cdr3_nt: TGTGCCAGCAGCGACGGGGGGATAGAGATGAGCTCCTACAATGAGCAGTTCTTC
v_call: TRBV4-1; d_call: .; j_call: TRBJ1-2; clone_size: .; cdr3_aa: CASSTVDRTLTF; cdr3_nt: TGCGCCAGCAGCACGGTCGACCGGACCCTCACCTTC
v_call: TRBV7-6; d_call: TRBD1; j_call: TRBJ2-7; clone_size: .; cdr3_aa: CASSSDRGLSYEQYF; cdr3_nt: TGTGCCAGCAGCTCCGACAGGGGGCTTTCCTACGAGCAGTACTTC
v_call: TRBV5-1; d_call: .; j_call: TRBJ1-2; clone_size: .; cdr3_aa: CASSTGTYYGYTF; cdr3_nt: TGCGCCAGCAGCACCGGGACTTACTATGGCTACACCTTC
v_call: TRBV7-2; d_call: .; j_call: TRBJ1-5; clone_size: .; cdr3_aa: CASSLGPGVGLGYQPQHF; cdr3_nt: TGTGCCAGCAGCTTAGGCCCCGGGGTTGGGCTCGGTTATCAGCCCCAGCATTTT
v_call: TRBV28; d_call: .; j_call: TRBJ1-3; clone_size: .; cdr3_aa: CASSLWGTIYF; cdr3_nt: TGTGCCAGCAGTTTATGGGGTACCATATATTTT
v_call: TRBV11-2; d_call: .; j_call: TRBJ2-7; clone_size: once; cdr3_aa: CASSLDFGEQYF; cdr3_nt: TGTGCCAGCAGCTTAGACTTCGGCGAGCAGTACTTC
v_call: TRBV27; d_call: .; j_call: TRBJ2-1; clone_size: .; cdr3_aa: CASSLRAASYNEQFF; cdr3_nt: TGTGCCAGCAGTTTACGGGCGGCCTCCTACAATGAGCAGTTCTTC
v_call: TRBV7-9; d_call: TRBD2; j_call: TRBJ2-1; clone_size: .; cdr3_aa: CASSLGLAGKYNEQFF; cdr3_nt: TGTGCCAGCAGCTTAGGGCTAGCGGGAAAATACAATGAGCAGTTCTTC
v_call: TRBV5-6; d_call: .; j_call: TRBJ2-2; clone_size: .; cdr3_aa: CASSLLALGPGELFF; cdr3_nt: TGTGCCAGCAGCTTGTTGGCACTGGGCCCCGGGGAGCTGTTTTTT
v_call: TRBV7-9; d_call: TRBD2; j_call: TRBJ2-1; clone_size: .; cdr3_aa: CASSEGGGNEQFF; cdr3_nt: TGTGCCAGCAGCGAGGGCGGGGGGAATGAGCAGTTCTTC
v_call: TRBV4-1; d_call: .; j_call: TRBJ1-2; clone_size: .; cdr3_aa: CASSEVSGQTYGYAF; cdr3_nt: TGCGCCAGCAGCGAAGTATCTGGACAGACCTATGGCTACGCCTTC
v_call: TRBV5-1; d_call: .; j_call: TRBJ2-3; clone_size: .; cdr3_aa: CASSLGEGSTDTQYF; cdr3_nt: TGCGCCAGCAGCTTGGGTGAGGGGAGCACAGATACGCAGTATTTT
v_call: TRBV9; d_call: TRBD1; j_call: TRBJ1-3; clone_size: .; cdr3_aa: CASSPRTGSSNTIYF; cdr3_nt: TGTGCCAGCAGCCCAAGGACAGGGAGTTCCAACACCATATATTTT
v_call: TRBV9; d_call: TRBD2; j_call: TRBJ2-1; clone_size: once; cdr3_aa: CASSVALASGHNEQFF; cdr3_nt: TGTGCCAGCAGCGTAGCTTTGGCTAGCGGACACAATGAGCAGTTCTTC
v_call: TRBV29-1; d_call: TRBD2; j_call: TRBJ2-1; clone_size: once; cdr3_aa: CSVEPLAGRSYNEQFF; cdr3_nt: TGCAGCGTTGAACCCCTAGCGGGAAGATCCTACAATGAGCAGTTCTTC
v_call: TRBV6-1; d_call: .; j_call: TRBJ2-7; clone_size: .; cdr3_aa: CASSEGTLGGYEQYF; cdr3_nt: TGTGCCAGCAGTGAAGGGACCCTTGGGGGGTACGAGCAGTACTTC
v_call: TRBV7-8; d_call: .; j_call: TRBJ1-3; clone_size: .; cdr3_aa: CASSPRAGPGNTIYF; cdr3_nt: TGTGCCAGCTCCCCCCGGGCGGGTCCTGGAAACACCATATATTTT
v_call: TRBV28; d_call: .; j_call: TRBJ1-2; clone_size: .; cdr3_aa: CASRPGSGYGYTF; cdr3_nt: TGTGCCAGCAGACCAGGGTCGGGCTATGGCTACACCTTC
v_call: TRBV7-3; d_call: .; j_call: TRBJ2-5; clone_size: .; cdr3_aa: CASSLEGGPMETQYF; cdr3_nt: TGTGCCAGCAGCTTAGAAGGGGGGCCGATGGAGACCCAGTACTTC
v_call: TRBV27; d_call: TRBD2; j_call: TRBJ2-4; clone_size: .; cdr3_aa: CASSSLAGVAKNIQYF; cdr3_nt: TGTGCCAGCAGTTCCTTAGCGGGAGTAGCCAAAAACATTCAGTACTTC
v_call: TRBV28; d_call: .; j_call: TRBJ1-6; clone_size: .; cdr3_aa: CASSGPRYNSPLHF; cdr3_nt: TGTGCCAGCAGTGGACCTAGATATAATTCACCCCTCCACTTT
v_call: TRBV14; d_call: .; j_call: TRBJ1-1; clone_size: .; cdr3_aa: CASSQRHGGIEAFF; cdr3_nt: TGTGCCAGCAGCCAACGTCATGGGGGGATTGAAGCTTTCTTT
v_call: TRBV21-1; d_call: .; j_call: TRBJ2-3; clone_size: .; cdr3_aa: CASSLYYRGGDTDTQYF; cdr3_nt: TGTGCCAGCAGCCTCTACTACAGGGGAGGTGACACAGATACGCAGTATTTT
v_call: TRBV15; d_call: .; j_call: TRBJ1-3; clone_size: .; cdr3_aa: CATSTHPEGPGNTIYF; cdr3_nt: TGTGCCACCAGCACCCACCCCGAGGGGCCTGGAAACACCATATATTTT
v_call: TRBV5-5; d_call: .; j_call: TRBJ2-7; clone_size: .; cdr3_aa: CASSLGQVSYEQYF; cdr3_nt: TGTGCCAGCAGCTTGGGACAGGTCTCCTACGAGCAGTACTTC
v_call: TRBV21-1; d_call: .; j_call: TRBJ2-4; clone_size: .; cdr3_aa: CASSTDTGLAGPDLAKNIQYF; cdr3_nt: TGTGCCAGCAGCACTGATACGGGACTAGCGGGCCCTGATCTAGCCAAAAACATTCAGTACTTC
v_call: TRBV2; d_call: .; j_call: TRBJ2-7; clone_size: .; cdr3_aa: CANSEYEQYF; cdr3_nt: TGTGCCAACAGTGAGTACGAGCAGTACTTC
v_call: TRBV9; d_call: TRBD2; j_call: TRBJ2-1; clone_size: once; cdr3_aa: CASSVEGRVAGGSYNEQFF; cdr3_nt: TGTGCCAGCAGCGTAGAGGGAAGGGTAGCGGGAGGGTCCTACAATGAGCAGTTCTTC
v_call: TRBV27; d_call: .; j_call: TRBJ1-5; clone_size: .; cdr3_aa: CASSLRLGSQPQHF; cdr3_nt: TGTGCCAGCAGCCTTCGATTGGGATCTCAGCCCCAGCATTTT
v_call: TRBV19; d_call: .; j_call: TRBJ2-7; clone_size: .; cdr3_aa: CASSERLVDEQYF; cdr3_nt: TGTGCCAGTAGTGAAAGGCTGGTCGACGAGCAGTACTTC
v_call: TRBV7-9; d_call: .; j_call: TRBJ2-6; clone_size: once; cdr3_aa: CASSWISGANVLTF; cdr3_nt: TGTGCCAGCAGCTGGATCTCTGGGGCCAACGTCCTGACTTTC
v_call: TRBV27; d_call: .; j_call: TRBJ1-1; clone_size: .; cdr3_aa: CASSPVRGNTEAFF; cdr3_nt: TGTGCCAGCAGTCCGGTGAGGGGGAACACTGAAGCTTTCTTT
v_call: TRBV4-1; d_call: .; j_call: TRBJ1-1; clone_size: .; cdr3_aa: CASSPGQPNTEAFF; cdr3_nt: TGCGCCAGCAGTCCTGGACAGCCGAACACTGAAGCTTTCTTT
v_call: TRBV7-2; d_call: TRBD1; j_call: TRBJ2-7; clone_size: .; cdr3_aa: CASSRTGLTYEQYF; cdr3_nt: TGTGCCAGCAGCCGGACAGGGCTTACCTACGAGCAGTACTTC
v_call: TRBV7-9; d_call: .; j_call: TRBJ2-1; clone_size: .; cdr3_aa: CASSLLPLNEQFF; cdr3_nt: TGTGCCAGCAGCTTATTACCCCTCAATGAGCAGTTCTTC
v_call: TRBV27; d_call: .; j_call: TRBJ2-7; clone_size: .; cdr3_aa: CASSSGGTYEQYF; cdr3_nt: TGTGCCAGCAGTTCCGGGGGCACCTACGAGCAGTACTTC
v_call: TRBV27; d_call: TRBD1; j_call: TRBJ2-1; clone_size: once; cdr3_aa: CASGQGARGEQFF; cdr3_nt: TGTGCCAGCGGACAGGGGGCGCGGGGTGAGCAGTTCTTC
v_call: TRBV7-2; d_call: .; j_call: TRBJ1-5; clone_size: .; cdr3_aa: CASSLAFSNQPQHF; cdr3_nt: TGTGCCAGCAGCTTAGCTTTTAGCAATCAGCCCCAGCATTTT
v_call: TRBV10-3; d_call: .; j_call: TRBJ2-1; clone_size: once; cdr3_aa: CATAGGVPYLGVEQFF; cdr3_nt: TGTGCCACCGCCGGCGGGGTTCCTTACCTCGGCGTGGAGCAGTTCTTC
v_call: TRBV28; d_call: TRBD2; j_call: TRBJ2-1; clone_size: .; cdr3_aa: CASSLLLGAGGGNEQFF; cdr3_nt: TGTGCCAGCAGTTTATTACTCGGCGCGGGAGGGGGCAATGAGCAGTTCTTC
v_call: TRBV4-1; d_call: TRBD2; j_call: TRBJ2-7; clone_size: .; cdr3_aa: CASSQVGEGQYF; cdr3_nt: TGCGCCAGCAGCCAAGTAGGGGAGGGGCAGTACTTC
v_call: TRBV28; d_call: .; j_call: TRBJ1-2; clone_size: .; cdr3_aa: CASSPPWGYGYTF; cdr3_nt: TGTGCCAGCAGCCCCCCGTGGGGCTATGGCTACACCTTC
v_call: TRBV28; d_call: TRBD1; j_call: TRBJ2-7; clone_size: .; cdr3_aa: CAGSADRGYEQYF; cdr3_nt: TGTGCCGGCAGTGCAGACAGGGGCTACGAGCAGTACTTC
v_call: TRBV29-1; d_call: .; j_call: TRBJ2-7; clone_size: .; cdr3_aa: CSVEQGGEQYF; cdr3_nt: TGCAGCGTCGAACAGGGAGGGGAGCAGTACTTC
v_call: TRBV2; d_call: TRBD1; j_call: TRBJ2-3; clone_size: .; cdr3_aa: CASSATGGALDTQYF; cdr3_nt: TGTGCCAGCAGTGCGACAGGGGGCGCCCTAGATACGCAGTATTTT
v_call: TRBV20-1; d_call: .; j_call: TRBJ2-7; clone_size: .; cdr3_aa: CSVGTTYEQYF; cdr3_nt: TGCAGTGTCGGGACCACCTACGAGCAGTACTTC
v_call: TRBV13; d_call: .; j_call: TRBJ1-1; clone_size: few; cdr3_aa: CASSLAGNTEAFF; cdr3_nt: TGTGCCAGCAGCTTAGCAGGGAACACTGAAGCTTTCTTT
v_call: TRBV19; d_call: TRBD2; j_call: TRBJ2-7; clone_size: .; cdr3_aa: CASRSGGTYEQYF; cdr3_nt: TGTGCCAGCCGGAGCGGGGGCACCTACGAGCAGTACTTC
v_call: TRBV7-9; d_call: .; j_call: TRBJ2-7; clone_size: .; cdr3_aa: CASSISGTYEQYF; cdr3_nt: TGTGCCAGCAGCATTAGCGGAACCTACGAGCAGTACTTC
v_call: TRBV27; d_call: .; j_call: TRBJ2-2; clone_size: .; cdr3_aa: CASSSPQGTNTGGLFF; cdr3_nt: TGTGCCAGCAGTTCTCCACAGGGGACGAACACCGGGGGGCTGTTTTTT
v_call: TRBV27; d_call: .; j_call: TRBJ1-5; clone_size: few; cdr3_aa: CASSLGVNQPQHF; cdr3_nt: TGTGCCAGCAGTTTGGGGGTCAATCAGCCCCAGCATTTT
v_call: TRBV7-6; d_call: TRBD1; j_call: TRBJ2-7; clone_size: .; cdr3_aa: CASSRDRGSEQYF; cdr3_nt: TGTGCCAGCAGCCGGGACAGGGGAAGCGAGCAGTACTTC